A selection of T cell receptor beta chains follows, all from one sample in a study of blood T cells in healthy people across ages. From the 5' RACE reads, TCRdb called clonotypes with MiXCR, one entry per CDR3 protein. Of around 990,000 distinct CDR3 sequences in the sample, 25% are singletons; the top ten hold about 0.69%. These sequences were also reported in another study, on T cells of mothers and their children.

Sequenced material: blood. The source is a girl aged 2 to 10 in good health. The CDR3 runs from the conserved cysteine through the conserved F or W. The D gene is left open where the match is weak. Clone size is stated in some rows and not others, as once, few, many or a class when expanded.

abundance,len,d_gene,v_gene,j_gene,CDR3aa,CDR3nt
NA,13,NA,TRBV5-1,TRBJ2-7,CASSLGPVVEQYF,TGCGCCAGCAGCTTGGGACCTGTGGTCGAGCAGTACTTC
NA,12,NA,TRBV7-3,TRBJ2-5,CASSSNGETQYF,TGTGCCAGCAGCTCCAACGGTGAGACCCAGTACTTC
few,15,NA,TRBV5-1,TRBJ2-7,CASSLGGANPYEQYF,TGCGCCAGCAGCTTGGGGGGGGCGAATCCATACGAGCAGTACTTC
NA,15,NA,TRBV7-2,TRBJ1-2,CASSLTPGRSYGYTF,TGTGCCAGCAGCTTAACGCCGGGACGGAGCTATGGCTACACCTTC
few,16,TRBD2,TRBV6-6,TRBJ2-3,CASSYSFGGAPDTQYF,TGTGCCAGCAGTTACTCCTTCGGGGGGGCCCCAGATACGCAGTATTTT
few,14,NA,TRBV9,TRBJ1-4,CASSVESKSEKLFF,TGTGCCAGCAGCGTAGAGTCGAAAAGTGAAAAACTGTTTTTT
NA,12,NA,TRBV7-9,TRBJ1-2,CASSSSRGDGSF,TGTGCCAGCAGCTCCTCACGGGGGGACGGATCTTTC
NA,14,NA,TRBV27,TRBJ1-1,CASSSGDGGTEAFF,TGTGCCAGCAGCTCTGGTGACGGGGGCACTGAAGCTTTCTTT
NA,14,NA,TRBV5-6,TRBJ2-3,CASSTLLPADTQYF,TGTGCCAGCAGTACCCTTCTGCCTGCAGATACGCAGTATTTT
many,14,TRBD2,TRBV19,TRBJ2-1,CASRLAGTYNEQFF,TGTGCCAGTAGACTAGCGGGTACCTACAATGAGCAGTTCTTC
few,17,NA,TRBV29-1,TRBJ2-3,CSVEGRVAFLSTDTQYF,TGCAGCGTTGAAGGGAGAGTTGCGTTTCTTAGCACAGATACGCAGTATTTT
NA,13,NA,TRBV11-1,TRBJ2-2,CASSSFSTGELFF,TGTGCCAGCAGCTCCTTTAGCACCGGGGAGCTGTTTTTT
NA,15,NA,TRBV12-3/TRBV12-4,TRBJ2-1,CASSLSSSAYNEQFF,TGTGCCAGCAGTTTGAGTTCGTCCGCCTACAATGAGCAGTTCTTC
NA,16,TRBD2,TRBV12-3/TRBV12-4,TRBJ2-5,CASSSTGLVGQETQYF,TGTGCCAGCAGCTCGACCGGACTAGTCGGGCAAGAGACCCAGTACTTC
NA,16,NA,TRBV7-2,TRBJ2-3,CASSLARRGPTDTQYF,TGTGCCAGCAGCTTAGCCCGGCGGGGGCCCACAGATACGCAGTATTTT
NA,13,NA,TRBV7-9,TRBJ1-4,CASSPEGSLELFF,TGTGCCAGCAGCCCCGAGGGCAGTCTGGAACTGTTTTTT
few,13,NA,TRBV7-9,TRBJ1-1,CASSFTDNTEALF,TGTGCCAGCAGCTTCACTGATAACACTGAAGCTCTCTTT
NA,17,TRBD2,TRBV24-1,TRBJ2-3,CATSGSSGAGGLDTQYF,TGTGCCACCAGTGGATCCTCTGGAGCGGGAGGGTTAGATACGCAGTATTTT
few,13,NA,TRBV29-1,TRBJ2-7,CSVDSGYSYEQYF,TGCAGCGTTGATAGCGGCTACTCCTACGAGCAGTACTTC
few,12,NA,TRBV4-2,TRBJ2-1,CASSPKGDEQFF,TGTGCCAGCAGCCCAAAGGGTGATGAGCAGTTCTTC
few,18,NA,TRBV29-1,TRBJ2-6,CSVFEDVGIPSGANVLTF,TGCAGCGTTTTTGAGGACGTCGGGATCCCCTCTGGGGCCAACGTCCTGACTTTC
many,14,NA,TRBV7-9,TRBJ1-4,CASSLGQPNEKLFF,TGTGCCAGCAGCTTGGGCCAGCCGAATGAAAAACTGTTTTTT
NA,19,NA,TRBV10-3,TRBJ2-3,CAVVRGLPSGQIFTDTQYF,TGTGCCGTCGTAAGGGGCCTACCCTCGGGACAAATCTTCACAGATACGCAGTATTTT